The sequence of this TCR beta chain was determined in a study of radiotherapy plus CTLA-4 blockade in lung cancer. This clone was detected only a few times. This table comes from immunoSEQ multiplex PCR, and its TCRdb copy is limited to in-frame clones, with some not included. The sample contains 50,000 to 65,000 clones, 70% to 80% of which appear only once. The CDR3 consists of 14 residues. From germline, CDR1 is SNHLY and CDR2 FYNNEI. V was pared by 6 bases and J by 14 bases, with 4 bases of the junction left unmatched. The V call is TRBV2, the J call TRBJ2-6; 16 positions match TRBD2. Material: peripheral blood, obtained from a patient treated with radiotherapy plus ipilimumab. The sequence was collected from a human donor with non-small cell lung cancer who had a complete response to radiotherapy plus ipilimumab. The CDR3 DNA follows: TGTGCCAGCAGGGGGGGACTAGCGGGAGGGATCCTGACTTTC. It encodes CASRGGLAGGILTF.